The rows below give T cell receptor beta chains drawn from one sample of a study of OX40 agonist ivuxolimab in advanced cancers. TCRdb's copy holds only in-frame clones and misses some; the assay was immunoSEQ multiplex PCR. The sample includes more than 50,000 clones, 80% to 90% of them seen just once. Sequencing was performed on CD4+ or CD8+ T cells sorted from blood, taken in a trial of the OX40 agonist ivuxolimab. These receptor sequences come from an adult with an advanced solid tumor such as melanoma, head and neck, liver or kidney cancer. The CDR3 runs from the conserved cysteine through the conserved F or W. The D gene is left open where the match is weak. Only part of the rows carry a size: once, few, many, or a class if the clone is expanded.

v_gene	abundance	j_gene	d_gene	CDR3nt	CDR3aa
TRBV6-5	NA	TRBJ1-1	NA	TGTGCCACCCAGAGGGAGATGAACACTGAAGCTTTCTTT	CATQREMNTEAFF
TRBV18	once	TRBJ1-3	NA	TGTGCCAGCTCATCTTTTACAGCGAGCTCTGGAAACACCATATATTTT	CASSSFTASSGNTIYF
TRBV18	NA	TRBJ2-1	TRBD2	TGTGCCAGCTCACCCACCGTCGGTAGCGGGGGAATAAATGAGCAGTTCTTC	CASSPTVGSGGINEQFF
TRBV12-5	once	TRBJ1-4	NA	TGTGCTAGTGCCCTGGGGGAAAAACTGTTTTTT	CASALGEKLFF
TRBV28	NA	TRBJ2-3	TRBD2	TGTGCCAGCAGTTTACAGCTAGCGGGGGTGGCAGATACGCAGTATTTT	CASSLQLAGVADTQYF
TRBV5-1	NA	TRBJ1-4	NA	TGCGCCAGCAGCTTGGGTGGGGCACAGGGCCCCCCTGCAACTAATGAAAAACTGTTTTTT	CASSLGGAQGPPATNEKLFF
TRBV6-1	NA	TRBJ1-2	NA	TGTGCCAGCTCATGGAGGGAACCTAACTATGGCTACACCTTC	CASSWREPNYGYTF
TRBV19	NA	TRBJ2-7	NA	TGTGCCAGTAGTCTGGGCCCGGTGAGCTCCTACGAGCAGTACTTC	CASSLGPVSSYEQYF
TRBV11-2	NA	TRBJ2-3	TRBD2	TGTGCCAGCAGCTTCCGACTAGCGGGGGGACGGGGAGGGCAGTATTTT	CASSFRLAGGRGGQYF
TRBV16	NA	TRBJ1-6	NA	TGTGCCAGCAGCCGCCTCGACCCCGGAACTTCACCCCTCCACTTT	CASSRLDPGTSPLHF
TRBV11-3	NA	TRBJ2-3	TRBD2	TGTGCCAGCAGCTTAGTTCTAGCGGGGGCTATTAGCACAGATACGCAGTATTTT	CASSLVLAGAISTDTQYF
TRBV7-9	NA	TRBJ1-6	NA	TGTGCCAGCAGCCTGTCAAATTCACCCCTCCACTTT	CASSLSNSPLHF
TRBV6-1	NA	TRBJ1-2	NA	TGTGCCAGCAGTGAAGAGGGGGGGTATGGCTACACCTTC	CASSEEGGYGYTF
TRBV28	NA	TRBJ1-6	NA	TGTGCCAGCAGCATCACCAATTCACCCCTCCACTTT	CASSITNSPLHF
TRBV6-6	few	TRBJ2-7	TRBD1	TGTGCCAGCAGTTACAGGGGGCTGGGCGAGCAGTACTTC	CASSYRGLGEQYF
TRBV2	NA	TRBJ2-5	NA	TGTGCCAGCAGTGAAGACAGCCGTTCCCAAGAGACCCAGTACTTC	CASSEDSRSQETQYF
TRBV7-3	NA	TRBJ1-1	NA	TGTGCCAGCAGCTCCCAAGGCCCGGGCACTGAAGCTTTCTTT	CASSSQGPGTEAFF
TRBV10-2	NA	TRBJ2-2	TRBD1	TGCGCCAGCAGTGAGTCGAAGGGGGCCACCGGGGAGCTGTTTTTT	CASSESKGATGELFF
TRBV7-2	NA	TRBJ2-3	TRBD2	TGTGCCAGCAGCCGGGACTACCGCACAGATACGCAGTATTTT	CASSRDYRTDTQYF
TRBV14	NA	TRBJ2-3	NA	TGTGCCAGCAGCCAAGTGGAGACCCACACAGATACGCAGTATTTT	CASSQVETHTDTQYF
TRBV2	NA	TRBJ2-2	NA	TGTGCCAGCAGCCGGGACCGAGGCACCGGGGAGCTGTTTTTT	CASSRDRGTGELFF
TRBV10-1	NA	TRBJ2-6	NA	TGCGCCAGCCTCACGAAGGCTGGGGCCAACGTCCTGACTTTC	CASLTKAGANVLTF
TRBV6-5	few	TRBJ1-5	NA	TGTGCCAGCAGTTCGACAGTTAATCAGCCCCAGCATTTT	CASSSTVNQPQHF
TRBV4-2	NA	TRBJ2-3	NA	TGTGCCAGCAGCCAAGATGGGGGAACTGGGGATACGCAGTATTTT	CASSQDGGTGDTQYF
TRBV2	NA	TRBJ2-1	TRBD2	TGTGCCAGCAGTTTCGGCCTAGCGGGAGCCAGCTCCTACAATGAGCAGTTCTTC	CASSFGLAGASSYNEQFF
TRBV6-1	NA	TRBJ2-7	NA	TGTGCCAGCAGTGACGGCGGATCCTACGAGCAGTACTTC	CASSDGGSYEQYF
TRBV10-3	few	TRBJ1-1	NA	TGTGCCATCAGTCGGACGGAGAACACTGAAGCTTTCTTT	CAISRTENTEAFF
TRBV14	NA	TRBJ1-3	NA	TGTGCCAGCAGCCAACCGGTCATATCTGGAAACACCATATATTTT	CASSQPVISGNTIYF
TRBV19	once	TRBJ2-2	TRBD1	TGTGCCAGTAGTCGATCCGGGACAGCTTACACCGGGGAGCTGTTTTTT	CASSRSGTAYTGELFF
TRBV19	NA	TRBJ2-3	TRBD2	TGTGCCAGTAAAACTGGGGGGGCAGATACGCAGTATTTT	CASKTGGADTQYF
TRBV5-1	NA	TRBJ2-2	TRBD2	TGCGCCAGCAGCAATGGACTAGCGGGAATGTGGGGGGAGCTGTTTTTT	CASSNGLAGMWGELFF